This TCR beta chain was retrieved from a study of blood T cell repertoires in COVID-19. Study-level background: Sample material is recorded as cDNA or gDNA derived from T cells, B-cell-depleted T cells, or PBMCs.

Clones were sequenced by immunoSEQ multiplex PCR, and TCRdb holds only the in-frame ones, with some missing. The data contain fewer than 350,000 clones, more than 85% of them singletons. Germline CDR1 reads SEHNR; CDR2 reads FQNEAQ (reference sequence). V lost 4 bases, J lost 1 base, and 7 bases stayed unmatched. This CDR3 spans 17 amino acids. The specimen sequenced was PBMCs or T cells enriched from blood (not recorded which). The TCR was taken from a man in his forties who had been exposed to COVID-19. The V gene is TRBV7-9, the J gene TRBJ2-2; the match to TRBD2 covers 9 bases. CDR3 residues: CASSSIQAGGNTGELFF. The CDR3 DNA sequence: TGTGCCAGCAGCTCCATACAAGCGGGAGGGAACACCGGGGAGCTGTTTTTT.